This TCR beta chain came from a study of blood T cell repertoires in COVID-19. Per germline, CDR1 MNHEY and CDR2 SMNVEV (reference sequence). This CDR3 spans 19 amino acids. V was clipped by 1 base and J by 0 bases, with 19 bases between them. Assay: immunoSEQ multiplex PCR; the TCRdb copy retains only in-frame clones and omits some. Among roughly 430,000 clones, over 75% were seen once, and the ten largest hold 2% to 2.5%. The sequence was obtained from a woman aged 40 to 55 with acute COVID-19. Sequenced material: PBMCs or T cells enriched from blood (not recorded which). The rearrangement uses TRBV27 and TRBJ2-1, with D perhaps matching TRBD1 (7 bases). CDR3 loop: CASSLLRRGPLGSYNEQFF. The CDR3 coding sequence is TGTGCCAGCAGTTTATTAAGGAGGGGGCCCCTTGGCTCCTACAATGAGCAGTTCTTC.